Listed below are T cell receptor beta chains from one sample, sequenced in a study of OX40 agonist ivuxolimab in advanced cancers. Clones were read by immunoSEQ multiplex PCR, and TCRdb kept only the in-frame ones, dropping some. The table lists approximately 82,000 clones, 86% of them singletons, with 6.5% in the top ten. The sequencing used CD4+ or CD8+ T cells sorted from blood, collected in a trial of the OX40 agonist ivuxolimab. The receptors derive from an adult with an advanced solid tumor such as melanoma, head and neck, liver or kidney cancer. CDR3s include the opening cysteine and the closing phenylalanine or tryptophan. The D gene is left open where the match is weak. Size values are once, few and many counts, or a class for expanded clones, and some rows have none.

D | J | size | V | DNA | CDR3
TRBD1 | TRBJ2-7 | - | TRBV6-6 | TGTGCCAGCAGTGGACAGGGGTACGAGCAGTACTTC | CASSGQGYEQYF
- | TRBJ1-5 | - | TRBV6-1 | TGTGCCAGCATTTCATCCCAAACTAATCAGCCCCAGCATTTT | CASISSQTNQPQHF
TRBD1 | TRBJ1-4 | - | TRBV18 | TGTGCCAGCTCACAAGGGGGCAGGTCGGAAAAACTGTTTTTT | CASSQGGRSEKLFF
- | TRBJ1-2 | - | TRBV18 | TGTGCCAGCTCACCTACGGTAGGGCAGATTAACTATGGCTACACCTTC | CASSPTVGQINYGYTF
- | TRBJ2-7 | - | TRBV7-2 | TGTGCCAGCAGCTTAGTGAGTTCCTACGAGCAGTACTTC | CASSLVSSYEQYF
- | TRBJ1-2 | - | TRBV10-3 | TGTGCCATCAGTGGAGAGCTTGCACCTAACTATGGCTACACCTTC | CAISGELAPNYGYTF
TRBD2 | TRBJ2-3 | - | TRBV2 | TGTGCCGGGGGAGCGGGAGACACAGATACGCAGTATTTT | CAGGAGDTDTQYF
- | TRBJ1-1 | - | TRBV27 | TGTGCCAGCAGTTTCGGGGGGTCTGGGAACACTGAAGCTTTCTTT | CASSFGGSGNTEAFF
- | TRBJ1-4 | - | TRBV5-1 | TGCGCCAGCAGCCCACAGATCACAACTAATGAAAAACTGTTTTTT | CASSPQITTNEKLFF
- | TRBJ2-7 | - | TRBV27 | TGTGCCAGCAGTTTAAAAGGGGAGAGCTCCTACGAGCAGTACTTC | CASSLKGESSYEQYF
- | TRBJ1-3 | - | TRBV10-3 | TGTGCCATCAAAGACAGCACCTCTGGAAACACCATATATTTT | CAIKDSTSGNTIYF
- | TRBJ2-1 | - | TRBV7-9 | TGTGCCAGCAGCGTCAGCAGGGTCGGCGAGCAGTTCTTC | CASSVSRVGEQFF
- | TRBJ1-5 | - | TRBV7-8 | TGTGCCAGCAGCTTAGAGGGAAGGGGGAATCAGCCCCAGCATTTT | CASSLEGRGNQPQHF
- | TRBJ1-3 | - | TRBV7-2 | TGTGCCAGCAGCTTAGCGCAGAGTGGGCCGAGCTCTGGAAACACCATATATTTT | CASSLAQSGPSSGNTIYF
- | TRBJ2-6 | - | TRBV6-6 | TGTGCCAGCAGCCTTAAAGGGACTGGGGCCAACGTCCTGACTTTC | CASSLKGTGANVLTF
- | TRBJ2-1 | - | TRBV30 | TGTGCCTGGAGTAGGACCGGAGGGCCATACAATGAGCAGTTCTTC | CAWSRTGGPYNEQFF
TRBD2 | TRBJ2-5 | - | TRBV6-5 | TGTGCCAGCAGACTTAGCGGGGCCAGGGAAGAGACCCAGTACTTC | CASRLSGAREETQYF
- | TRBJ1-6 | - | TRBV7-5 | TGTGCCAGCAGCACAGGGAGCAATTCACCCCTCCACTTT | CASSTGSNSPLHF
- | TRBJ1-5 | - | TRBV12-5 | TGTGCTAGTGGTTTATACGGGAATCAGCCCCAGCATTTT | CASGLYGNQPQHF
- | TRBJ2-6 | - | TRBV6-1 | TGTGCCAGCTCTCGGGCCGGGGCCAACGTCCTGACTTTC | CASSRAGANVLTF
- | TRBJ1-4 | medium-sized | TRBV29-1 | TGCAGCGTTGGCCGGGACGGAACTAATGAAAAACTGTTTTTT | CSVGRDGTNEKLFF
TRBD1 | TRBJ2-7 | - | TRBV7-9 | TGTGCCAGCAGCGCCGGGACAGGGGTCGGGTACGAGCAGTACTTC | CASSAGTGVGYEQYF
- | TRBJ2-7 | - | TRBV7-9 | TGTGCCAGCAGCCAAAGCAGGTACGAGCAGTACTTC | CASSQSRYEQYF
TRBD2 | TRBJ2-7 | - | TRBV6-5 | TGTGCCAGCAGTTCTATCCTGCGGACTAGCTCCTACGAGCAGTACTTC | CASSSILRTSSYEQYF
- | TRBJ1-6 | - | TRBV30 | TGTGCCTGGAGTGTTAAGGTAGTCCGGTATAATTCACCCCTCCACTTT | CAWSVKVVRYNSPLHF
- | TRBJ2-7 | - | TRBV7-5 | TGTGCCAGAAGCCTATATAGGGACCGTAGAACCTACGAGCAGTACTTC | CARSLYRDRRTYEQYF
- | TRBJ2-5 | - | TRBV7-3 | TGTGCCAGCAGCTTAAGTAGCTTTACGACAGAGACCCAGTACTTC | CASSLSSFTTETQYF
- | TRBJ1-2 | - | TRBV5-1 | TGCGCCAGCAGGGACCCAGAGAGGGCTAACTATGGCTACACCTTC | CASRDPERANYGYTF
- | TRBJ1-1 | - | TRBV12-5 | TGTGCTAGTGGTTTAGGGGGAGCTGGCACTGAAGCTTTCTTT | CASGLGGAGTEAFF
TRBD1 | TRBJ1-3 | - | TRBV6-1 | TGTGCCAGCCGTCCGGGACAGGGGTCGTACACCATATATTTT | CASRPGQGSYTIYF
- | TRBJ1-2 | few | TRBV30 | TGTGCCTGGAGCCCTGGGATGGGCTACACCTTC | CAWSPGMGYTF
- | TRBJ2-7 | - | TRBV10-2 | TGCGCCAGCACCTCGGGACCCAACTACGAGCAGTACTTC | CASTSGPNYEQYF
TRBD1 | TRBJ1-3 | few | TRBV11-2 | TGTGCCAGCAGCTCGGGACAGGGAAACACCATATATTTT | CASSSGQGNTIYF
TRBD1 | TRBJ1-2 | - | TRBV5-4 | TGTGCCAGCAGCTCGGACAGGGGGTTACGATCCTATGGCTACACCTTC | CASSSDRGLRSYGYTF
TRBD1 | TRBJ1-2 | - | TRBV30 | TGTGCCTGTCTAGCTTTCCCAGGGGGTGGCTACACCTTC | CACLAFPGGGYTF
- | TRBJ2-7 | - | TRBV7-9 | TGTGCCAGCAGCCCGGACCGTAACTCTTACGAGCAGTACTTC | CASSPDRNSYEQYF
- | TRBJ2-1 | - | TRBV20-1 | TGCAGTGTTGCAGGGGCTTTGGAGCAGTTCTTC | CSVAGALEQFF
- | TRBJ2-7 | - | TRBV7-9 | TGTGCCAGCAGCTTAGGGGGGGGCCTCTCCTACGAGCAGTACTTC | CASSLGGGLSYEQYF
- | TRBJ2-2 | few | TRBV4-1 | TGCGCCAGCAGCCAACCAGGGGGGACCGGGGAGCTGTTTTTT | CASSQPGGTGELFF
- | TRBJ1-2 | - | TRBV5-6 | TGTGCCAGCAGCTTGGGGGCGGGACTGAACTATGGCTACACCTTC | CASSLGAGLNYGYTF
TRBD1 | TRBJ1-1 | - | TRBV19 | TGTGCCAGTAGTATCGGACAGGGCAACACTGAAGCTTTCTTT | CASSIGQGNTEAFF
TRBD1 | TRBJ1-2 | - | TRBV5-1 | TGCGCCAGCAGCTTGGGACAGGGGAACTATGGCTACACCTTC | CASSLGQGNYGYTF
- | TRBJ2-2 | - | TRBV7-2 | TGTGCCAGCAGCCCTCAGTGGGAGAGGGCCGGGGAGCTGTTTTTT | CASSPQWERAGELFF
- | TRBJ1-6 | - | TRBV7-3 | TGTGCCAGCAGCATGGACTATAATTCACCCCTCCACTTT | CASSMDYNSPLHF
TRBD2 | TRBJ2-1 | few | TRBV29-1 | TGCAGCGTTGCTTCTAGCGGGATAGAGCAGTTCTTC | CSVASSGIEQFF
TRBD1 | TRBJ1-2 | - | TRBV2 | TGTGCCAGCAGTGACCGAATACAGGGGAACTATGGCTACACCTTC | CASSDRIQGNYGYTF
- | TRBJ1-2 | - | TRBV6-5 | TGTGCCAGCAGTTACGACGGGAGTGCGTATGGCTACACCTTC | CASSYDGSAYGYTF
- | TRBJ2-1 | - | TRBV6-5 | TGTGCCACGGGGGCCCCCTCCTACAATGAGCAGTTCTTC | CATGAPSYNEQFF
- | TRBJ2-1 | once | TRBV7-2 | TGTGCCAGCAGCTTACGTGCAGGGAACAATGAGCAGTTCTTC | CASSLRAGNNEQFF
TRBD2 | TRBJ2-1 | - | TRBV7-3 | TGTGCCAGCAGCGAGGGCGGGAGGGAATACAATGAGCAGTTCTTC | CASSEGGREYNEQFF
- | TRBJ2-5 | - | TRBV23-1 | TGCGCCAGCAGTCAAAATACGGGCCGGCGAGAGACCCAGTACTTC | CASSQNTGRRETQYF
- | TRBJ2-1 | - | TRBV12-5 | TGTGCTAGCCTACAGGGCAGCTCCTACAATGAGCAGTTCTTC | CASLQGSSYNEQFF
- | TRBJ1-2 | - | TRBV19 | TGTGCCAGTAGTATCGACGGCTATGGCTACACCTTC | CASSIDGYGYTF
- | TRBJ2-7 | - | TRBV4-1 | TGCGCCAGCAGCCCTTGGGTCCTCTCCTACGAGCAGTACTTC | CASSPWVLSYEQYF
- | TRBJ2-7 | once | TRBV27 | TGTGCCAGCAGTTTATCGGGGATAACAGTCTACGAGCAGTACTTC | CASSLSGITVYEQYF
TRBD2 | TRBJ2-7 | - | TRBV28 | TGTGCCAGCAGAGTAACTAGCGGGAGCTCCTACGAGCAGTACTTC | CASRVTSGSSYEQYF
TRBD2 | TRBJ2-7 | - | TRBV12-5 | TGTGCTAGTGGTTTGGTGCCCCTCTTAGCGGGGAGCTACGAGCAGTACTTC | CASGLVPLLAGSYEQYF
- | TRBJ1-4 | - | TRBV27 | TGTGCCAGCAGTTTGGGTCCGGGGGCAACTAATGAAAAACTGTTTTTT | CASSLGPGATNEKLFF
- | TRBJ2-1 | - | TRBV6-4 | TGTGCCAGCAGTGATTCCGGGACGGGCTCCTACAATGAGCAGTTCTTC | CASSDSGTGSYNEQFF